The subject of this entry is one TCR beta chain. The antigen is not known. This sample is part of a study of neoadjuvant nivolumab and ipilimumab in lung cancer. Across the whole study: Nivolumab 3 mg/kg was given days 1, 15 and 29, plus ipilimumab 1 mg/kg day 1 in combination.

Sequencing used immunoSEQ multiplex PCR; TCRdb keeps in-frame clones, though not all of them. Of about 25,000 clones in the sample, approximately 78% were seen once. General observations from the study: Only a small number of samples underwent TCR sequencing. Blood richness before therapy tracked richness in tumors resected after neoadjuvant therapy.

This material consisted of tumor tissue, taken after neoadjuvant nivolumab, alone or with ipilimumab, at or shortly before surgery. The receptor was derived from an adult with non-small cell lung cancer.

The CDR3 loop reads CASSQERYNQPQHF. The CDR3 region has the DNA TGCGCCAGCAGCCAAGAGCGCTACAATCAGCCCCAGCATTTT. The rearrangement joins TRBV4-1 to TRBJ1-5; D unclear. The CDR3 runs to 14 residues. Between the trimmed V and J ends, which lost 0 bases and 3 bases, there was a span of 6 bases. Germline V gene lookup returns CDR1 MGHRA and CDR2 YSYEKL.